These 26 T cell receptor beta chains originate from one sample sequenced in a study of blood T cell repertoires in COVID-19. Sequenced by immunoSEQ multiplex PCR; TCRdb stores in-frame clones only, minus some. The repertoire has 300,000 to 350,000 clones, 90% of them found once; the top ten carry roughly 2.9%. The source material was peripheral blood. These receptors originate from a young woman with COVID-19, enrolled during active disease.

The rearrangement joins TRBV5-6 to TRBJ1-4; the match to TRBD1 covers 9 bases. The V segment lost 3 bases and the J segment 6 bases; nucleotides outside the gene matches: 9. The CDR3 length is 16 residues. Germline loops: CDR1 SGHDT, CDR2 YYEEEE. This CDR3 is CASSSPPGQGDEKLFF. CDR3 coding DNA: TGTGCCAGCAGCTCCCCTCCGGGACAGGGTGATGAAAAACTGTTTTTT.

The rearrangement uses TRBV19 and TRBJ1-4; no clear D. The CDR3 sequence is 12 residues long. Germline V gene sequence: CDR1 LNHDA, CDR2 SQIVND (reference sequence). The ends were cut back, 5 bases at V and 8 bases at J, with 9 bases in the middle. Here the CDR3 reads CASSSGGEKLFF. The CDR3 bases are TGTGCCAGTAGTTCCGGCGGGGAAAAACTGTTTTTT.

The chain carries TRBV2 and TRBJ1-1; D ambiguous. The CDR3 consists of 13 residues. Trimming removed 10 bases at V and 2 bases at J, with 14 bases between. Germline-derived CDR1 and CDR2 are SNHLY and FYNNEI. CDR3 DNA: TGTGCCACCCAGAGCGATCAAAACACTGAAGCTTTCTTT. It codes for CATQSDQNTEAFF.

This clone has only a few counts. The same CDR3 can be traced to other DNA sequences in this sample. The chain recombines TRBV18 with TRBJ2-7; 9 nucleotides line up with TRBD1. Looked up from germline, CDR1 is KGHSH and CDR2 is LQKENI. The CDR3 runs to 14 residues. V trimming: 3 bases; J trimming: 4 bases; junction bases outside the gene matches: 4. CDR3 sequence (DNA): TGTGCCAGCTCACCGGGACAGGGTTTGTACGAGCAGTACTTC. Amino acids: CASSPGQGLYEQYF.

This chain joins TRBV28 and TRBJ2-1; 9 bases agree with TRBD1. The trim removed 5 bases at V and 5 bases at J, leaving 16 bases unmatched. This CDR3 comprises 18 residues. Germline loops: CDR1 MDHEN, CDR2 SYDVKM. The CDR3 loop reads CASSHGTGPFLADNEQFF. DNA for the CDR3: TGTGCCAGCAGTCACGGGACAGGGCCTTTCCTAGCGGACAATGAGCAGTTCTTC.

This clone was recorded many times. The genes are TRBV11-3 and TRBJ2-1; the match to TRBD1 covers 11 bases. The CDR3 covers 15 residues. The V gene end was trimmed by 5 bases and the J gene end by 7 bases; junction bases not matched to a gene: 7. CDR1 and CDR2 from the germline V gene are SGHNT and YENEEA. CDR3 amino acids: CASSQDRGLWNEQFF. CDR3 DNA: TGTGCCAGCAGCCAGGACAGGGGGCTCTGGAATGAGCAGTTCTTC.

The rearrangement joins TRBV28 to TRBJ2-2, with 8 positions matching TRBD2. Germline V CDR1 and CDR2: MDHEN, SYDVKM. J gave up 3 bases and V 6 bases, and 3 bases lay outside the gene matches. The CDR3 runs 14 residues. The CDR3 spells CASSRAGDTGELFF. In nucleotides, the CDR3 is TGTGCCAGCAGCCGAGCGGGAGACACCGGGGAGCTGTTTTTT.

The chain joins TRBV5-4 to TRBJ2-5, with D perhaps matching TRBD2 (6 bases). V lost 4 bases to trimming and J lost 2 bases, with 18 bases between them. Germline V lookup: CDR1 SGHNT, CDR2 YYREEE (reference sequence). The CDR3 is made up of 16 amino acids. The CDR3 loop is CASSPGGAGHQETQYF. CDR3 DNA sequence: TGTGCCAGCAGCCCGGGTGGGGCGGGGCATCAAGAGACCCAGTACTTC. The full variable domain, in which reference TRBV5-4 and TRBJ2-5 provide the parts outside the CDR3, is ETGVTQSPTHLIKTRGQQVTLRCSSQSGHNTVSWYQQALGQGPQFIFQYYREEENGRGNFPPRFSGLQFPNYSSELNVNALELDDSALYLCASSPGGAGHQETQYFGPGTRLLVL.

V usage is TRBV28 and J usage is TRBJ1-3; possibly TRBD1 for D (6 bases). V lost 8 bases to trimming and J lost 11 bases, with 16 bases between them. The CDR3 loop spans 12 amino acids. The germline V gene has CDR1 MDHEN and CDR2 SYDVKM. CDR3 nucleotides: TGTGCCAGCTGGACAGCTCAAACCCCCATATATTTT. Translation gives CASWTAQTPIYF.

V usage is TRBV2 and J usage is TRBJ1-1, with 7 bases matching TRBD1. Germline V gene lookup returns CDR1 SNHLY and CDR2 FYNNEI. This CDR3 is built from 15 residues. V dropped 2 bases and J dropped 1; count of bases not matched to a gene: 4. The CDR3 coding sequence is TGTGCCAGCAGTGAACCCGGGACAGCGAACACTGAAGCTTTCTTT. Its translation is CASSEPGTANTEAFF.

The J gene is TRBJ2-7, the V gene TRBV27, with 7 bases matching TRBD1. Unmatched junction bases numbered 15, after V lost 5 bases and J lost 5 bases. Germline CDR1 is MNHEY and CDR2 is SMNVEV (reference sequence). There are 16 residues in the CDR3. The CDR3 coding sequence is TGTGCCAGCAGTCCTCTCCGGGACAGAGGGTTTGACGAGCAGTACTTC. Translation gives CASSPLRDRGFDEQYF.

CDR3 bases: TGTGCCAGCAAAGGACAGGGGGCAGGTGAAAAACTGTTTTTT. It encodes CASKGQGAGEKLFF. The chain joins TRBV28 to TRBJ1-4; TRBD1 matches 11 bases. The CDR3 runs to 14 residues. Trimming removed 7 bases from V and 7 bases from J; junction bases left unmatched: 5. Germline loops: CDR1 MDHEN, CDR2 SYDVKM.

J is TRBJ1-1 and V is TRBV4-2; D is unresolved. V shed 1 base and J shed 1 base, with 13 bases lying between them. The CDR3 runs to 16 residues. Germline V gene lookup returns CDR1 LGHNA and CDR2 YNFKEQ. The CDR3 loop reads CASSQVRGQGNTEAFF. CDR3 in DNA: TGTGCCAGCAGCCAAGTGCGTGGGCAAGGGAACACTGAAGCTTTCTTT.

This sequence joins TRBV2 and TRBJ2-7; D perhaps matches TRBD2 (6 bases). Between the trimmed V and J ends, which lost 11 bases and 0 bases, there was a span of 11 bases. This CDR3 is built from 12 residues. The germline V gene has CDR1 SNHLY and CDR2 FYNNEI. The CDR3 here is CAGRESSYEQYF. In nucleotides, the CDR3 is TGTGCCGGACGGGAGAGCTCCTACGAGCAGTACTTC.

The genes are TRBV24-1 and TRBJ2-1; D is unresolved. The germline CDR1 and CDR2 sequences are KGHDR and SFDVKD. The V and J ends lost 3 bases and 6 bases respectively, with 14 bases between them. CDR3 length: 15 amino acids. CDR3: CATSDPIRVPNEQFF. The CDR3 region has the DNA TGTGCCACCAGTGATCCAATTCGAGTTCCCAATGAGCAGTTCTTC.

The V call is TRBV28, the J call TRBJ2-2, with 8 bases identical to TRBD2. With V trimmed by 1 base and J by 3 bases, 4 bases remained unmatched. The CDR3 spans 16 residues. Germline values: CDR1 MDHEN, CDR2 SYDVKM. This CDR3 is CASSLLATSDTGELFF. DNA for the CDR3: TGTGCCAGCAGTTTATTGGCGACTAGCGACACCGGGGAGCTGTTTTTT. The complete variable domain, with remaining parts taken from reference TRBV28 and TRBJ2-2, reads DVKVTQSSRYLVKRTGEKVFLECVQDMDHENMFWYRQDPGLGLRLIYFSYDVKMKEKGDIPEGYSVSREKKERFSLILESASTNQTSMYLCASSLLATSDTGELFFGEGSRLTVL.

This chain uses TRBV4-1 with TRBJ1-5; 8 positions agree with TRBD1. The CDR3 contains 17 residues. The ends lost 4 bases at V and 5 bases at J; junction bases unmatched: 13. Germline V lookup: CDR1 MGHRA, CDR2 YSYEKL. The CDR3: CASSPLGRQGKDQPQHF. The DNA of the CDR3 is TGCGCCAGCAGCCCCCTGGGGCGACAGGGGAAGGATCAGCCCCAGCATTTT.

In its sample, this clone was seen once. V usage is TRBV3-1 (or the pseudogene TRBV3-2) and J usage is TRBJ1-5; 10 bases fit TRBD1. Germline-derived CDR1 and CDR2 are LGHDT and YNNKEL (reference sequence). The CDR3 loop spans 17 amino acids. The V segment lost 1 base and the J segment 0 bases; nucleotides outside the gene matches: 3. In DNA, the CDR3 is TGTGCCAGCAGCCAAGGACAGGGGGCGTTTAGCAATCAGCCCCAGCATTTT. Encoded protein: CASSQGQGAFSNQPQHF.

This clone has only a few counts. The rearrangement joins TRBV19 to TRBJ1-2; D possibly corresponds to TRBD1 (6 bases). Germline CDR1 and CDR2: LNHDA and SQIVND (reference sequence). The V and J ends lost 7 bases and 3 bases respectively, with 12 bases between them. The CDR3 length is 13 residues. Here the CDR3 reads CASKATGYYGYTF. The CDR3, as DNA: TGTGCCAGTAAAGCGACAGGTTACTATGGCTACACCTTC.

The genes are TRBV5-6 and TRBJ1-2; D is perhaps TRBD1 (6 bases). Germline assignment: CDR1 SGHDT and CDR2 YYEEEE. Trimming cost V 5 bases and J 8 bases, with 22 bases left between them. The length of the CDR3 is 15 residues. CDR3 nucleotides: TGTGCCAGCAGACATAACAGGGTAAGCTGGCAAGGCTACACCTTC. Its protein is CASRHNRVSWQGYTF. The whole variable domain, remainder taken from reference TRBV5-6 and TRBJ1-2, is DAGVTQSPTHLIKTRGQQVTLRCSPKSGHDTVSWYQQALGQGPQFIFQYYEEEERQRGNFPDRFSGHQFPNYSSELNVNALLLGDSALYLCASRHNRVSWQGYTFGSGTRLTVV.

This clone was found once. The rearrangement links TRBV30 to TRBJ1-3, with D tentatively TRBD1 (6 bases). Germline CDR1 and CDR2: GTSNPN and SVGIG (reference sequence). The CDR3 runs 16 residues. Deletions cut 4 bases from V and 3 bases from J, with 19 bases between. The CDR3 nucleotides are TGTGCCTGGACTCGCGGGGGCAACGCTTTTGGAAACACCATATATTTT. Its protein is CAWTRGGNAFGNTIYF.

The chain links TRBV10-3 to TRBJ1-6; possible D gene TRBD1, 6 bases. The CDR3 length is 13 residues. The germline V gene has CDR1 ENHRY and CDR2 SYGVKD. V lost 10 bases to trimming and J lost 4 bases, with 11 bases between them. The CDR3 reads CATRTEYNSPLHF. The CDR3 DNA follows: TGTGCCACCAGGACAGAGTATAATTCACCCCTCCACTTT.

V gene TRBV28 combines with J gene TRBJ1-1; 9 bases are shared with TRBD1. After removal of 5 bases from V and 6 bases from J, the junction contained 10 bases not matched to a gene. CDR1 and CDR2 (germline): MDHEN, SYDVKM. This CDR3 region has 15 residues. CDR3 DNA sequence: TGTGCCAGCAGTCCGGACAGGGGAGGGGTCGCTGAAGCTTTCTTT. Its translation: CASSPDRGGVAEAFF.

The chain's CDR3 is CASSGANEKLFF. In DNA, the CDR3 is TGTGCCAGCAGCGGTGCTAATGAAAAACTGTTTTTT. J is TRBJ1-4 and V is TRBV28; D uncertain. The CDR3 has 12 amino acids. CDR1 is MDHEN and CDR2 is SYDVKM in the germline V gene. The ends were cut back, 6 bases at V and 3 bases at J, with 5 bases in the middle.

The rearrangement uses TRBV18 and TRBJ2-5; 9 bases fit TRBD2. The CDR3 spans 16 residues. V lost 0 bases to trimming and J lost 3 bases; unmatched junction nucleotides: 5. Germline V gene sequence: CDR1 KGHSH, CDR2 LQKENI. The CDR3 DNA sequence: TGTGCCAGCTCACCACCTGTGGCTAGCGGGAAAGAGACCCAGTACTTC. Protein sequence: CASSPPVASGKETQYF. The full variable domain, with the rest looked up from reference TRBV18 and TRBJ2-5, is NAGVMQNPRHLVRRRGQEARLRCSPMKGHSHVYWYRQLPEEGLKFMVYLQKENIIDESGMPKERFSAEFPKEGPSILRIQQVVRGDSAAYFCASSPPVASGKETQYFGPGTRLLVL.

The CDR3 DNA reads as TGTGCCAGCAGCTTAACGAGGGCAGGAGGGGATACGCAGTATTTT. Translating it yields CASSLTRAGGDTQYF. This chain uses TRBV7-9 with TRBJ2-3; D possibly corresponds to TRBD2 (6 bases). V gave up 2 bases and J gave up 6 bases, with 15 bases separating them. From germline, CDR1 is SEHNR and CDR2 FQNEAQ (reference sequence). The CDR3 sequence is 15 residues long. Full variable domain (missing parts from reference TRBV7-9 and TRBJ2-3): DTGVSQNPRHKITKRGQNVTFRCDPISEHNRLYWYRQTLGQGPEFLTYFQNEAQLEKSRLLSDRFSAERPKGSFSTLEIQRTEQGDSAMYLCASSLTRAGGDTQYFGPGTRLTVL.